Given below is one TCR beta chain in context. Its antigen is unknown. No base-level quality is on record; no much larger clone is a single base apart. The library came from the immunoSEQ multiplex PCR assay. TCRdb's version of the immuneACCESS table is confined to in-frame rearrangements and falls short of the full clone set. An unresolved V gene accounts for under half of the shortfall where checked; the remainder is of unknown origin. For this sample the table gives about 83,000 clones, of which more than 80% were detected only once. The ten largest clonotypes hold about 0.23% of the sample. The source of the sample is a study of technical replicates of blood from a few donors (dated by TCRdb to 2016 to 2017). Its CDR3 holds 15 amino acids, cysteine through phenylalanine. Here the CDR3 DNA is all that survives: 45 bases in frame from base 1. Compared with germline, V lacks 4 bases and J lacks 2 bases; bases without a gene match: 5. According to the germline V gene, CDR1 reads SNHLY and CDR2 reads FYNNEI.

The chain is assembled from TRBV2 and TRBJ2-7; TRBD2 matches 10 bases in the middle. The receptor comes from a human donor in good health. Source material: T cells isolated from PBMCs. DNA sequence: TGTGCCAGCAGTGGTTGGACTAGCGGTCCCTACGAGCAGTACTTC. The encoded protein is CASSGWTSGPYEQYF. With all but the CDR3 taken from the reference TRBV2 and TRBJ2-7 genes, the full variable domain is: EPEVTQTPSHQVTQMGQEVILRCVPISNHLYFYWYRQILGQKVEFLVSFYNNEISEKSEIFDDQFSVERPDGSNFTLKIRSTKLEDSAMYFCASSGWTSGPYEQYFGPGTRLTVT.